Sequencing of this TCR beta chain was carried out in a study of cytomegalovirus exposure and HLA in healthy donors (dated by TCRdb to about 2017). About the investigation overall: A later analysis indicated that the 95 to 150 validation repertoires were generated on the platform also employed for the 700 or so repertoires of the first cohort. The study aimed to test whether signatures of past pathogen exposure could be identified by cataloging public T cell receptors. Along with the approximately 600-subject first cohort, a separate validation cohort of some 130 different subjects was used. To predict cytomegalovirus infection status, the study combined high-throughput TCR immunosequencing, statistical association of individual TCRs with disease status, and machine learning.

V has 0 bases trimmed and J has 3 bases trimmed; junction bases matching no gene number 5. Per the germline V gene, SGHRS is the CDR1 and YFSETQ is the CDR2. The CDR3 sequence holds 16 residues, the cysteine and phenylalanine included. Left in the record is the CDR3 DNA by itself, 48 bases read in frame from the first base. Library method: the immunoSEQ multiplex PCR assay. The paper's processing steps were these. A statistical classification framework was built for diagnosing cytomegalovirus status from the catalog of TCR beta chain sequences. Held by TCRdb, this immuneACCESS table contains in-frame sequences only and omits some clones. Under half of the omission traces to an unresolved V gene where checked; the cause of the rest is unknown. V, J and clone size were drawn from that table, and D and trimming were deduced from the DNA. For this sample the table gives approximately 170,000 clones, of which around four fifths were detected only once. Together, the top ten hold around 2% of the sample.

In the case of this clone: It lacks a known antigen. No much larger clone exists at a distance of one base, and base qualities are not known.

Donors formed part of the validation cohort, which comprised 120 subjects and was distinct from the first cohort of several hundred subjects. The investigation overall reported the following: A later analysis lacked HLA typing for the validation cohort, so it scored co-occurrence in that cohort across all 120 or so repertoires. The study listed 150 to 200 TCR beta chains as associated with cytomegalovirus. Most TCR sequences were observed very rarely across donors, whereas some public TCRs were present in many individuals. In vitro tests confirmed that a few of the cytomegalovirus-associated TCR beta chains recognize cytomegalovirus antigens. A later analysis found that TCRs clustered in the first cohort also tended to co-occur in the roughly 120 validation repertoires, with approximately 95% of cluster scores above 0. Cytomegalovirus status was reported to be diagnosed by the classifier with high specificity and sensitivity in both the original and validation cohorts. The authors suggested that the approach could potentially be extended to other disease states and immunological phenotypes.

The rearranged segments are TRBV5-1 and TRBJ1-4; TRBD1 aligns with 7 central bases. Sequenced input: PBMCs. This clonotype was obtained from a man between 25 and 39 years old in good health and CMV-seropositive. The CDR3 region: CASSLARQGSNEKLFF. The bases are TGCGCCAGCAGCTTGGCCCGACAGGGCTCTAATGAAAAACTGTTTTTT.